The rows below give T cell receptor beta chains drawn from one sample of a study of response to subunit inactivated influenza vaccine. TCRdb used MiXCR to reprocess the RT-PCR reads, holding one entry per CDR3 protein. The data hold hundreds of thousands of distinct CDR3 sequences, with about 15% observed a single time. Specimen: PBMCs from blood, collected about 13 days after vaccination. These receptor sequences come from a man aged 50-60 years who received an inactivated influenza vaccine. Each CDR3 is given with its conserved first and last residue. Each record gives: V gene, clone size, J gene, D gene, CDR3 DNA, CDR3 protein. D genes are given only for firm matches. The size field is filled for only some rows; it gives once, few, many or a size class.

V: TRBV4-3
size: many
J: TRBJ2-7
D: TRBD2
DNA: TGCGCCAGCAGCCAAGATCGATCCGGGGGGTGGACCTACGAGCAGTACTTC
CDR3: CASSQDRSGGWTYEQYF

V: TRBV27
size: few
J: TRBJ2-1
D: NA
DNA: TGTGCCAGCAGTGGCTGGGATGAGCAGTTCTTC
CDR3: CASSGWDEQFF

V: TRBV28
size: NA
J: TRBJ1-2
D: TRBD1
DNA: TGTGCCAGCGCAGAAGACAGGGTGACTCGTGGCTACACCTTC
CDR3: CASAEDRVTRGYTF

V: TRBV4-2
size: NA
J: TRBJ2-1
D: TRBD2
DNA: TGTGCCAGCAGCCAAGAACCTAGCGGCTTATACAATGAGCAGTTCTTC
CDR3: CASSQEPSGLYNEQFF

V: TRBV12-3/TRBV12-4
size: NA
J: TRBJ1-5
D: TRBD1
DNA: TGTGCCAGCAGGGGGACAGGGTTTCAGCCCCAGCATTTT
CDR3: CASRGTGFQPQHF

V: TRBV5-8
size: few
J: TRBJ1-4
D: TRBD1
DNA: TGTGCCAGCAGCTACGGGACAGGGGGGGAAAAACTGTTTTTT
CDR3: CASSYGTGGEKLFF

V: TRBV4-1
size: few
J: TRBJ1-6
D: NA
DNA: TGCGCCAGCAGCACGTATGTAGGCTCCTATAATTCACCCCTCCACTTT
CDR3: CASSTYVGSYNSPLHF

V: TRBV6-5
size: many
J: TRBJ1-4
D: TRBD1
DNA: TGTGCCAGCAGTTACGAGGACAGGGGGGTGCGGGGTAATGAAAAACTGTTTTTT
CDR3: CASSYEDRGVRGNEKLFF

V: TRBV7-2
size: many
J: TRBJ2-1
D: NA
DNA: TGTGCCAGCAGCTTAGCGAGGGGAGGCTACAATGAGCAGTTCTTC
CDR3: CASSLARGGYNEQFF

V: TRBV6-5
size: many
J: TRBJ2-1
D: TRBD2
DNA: TGTGCCAGCAGTAACAGCCTAGCGGGAGACGAGCAGTTCTTC
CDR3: CASSNSLAGDEQFF

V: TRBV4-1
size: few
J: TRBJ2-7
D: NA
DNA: TGCGCCAGCAGCCAAGTATCGGCTCCGGGAATATGGGAGCAGTACTTC
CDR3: CASSQVSAPGIWEQYF

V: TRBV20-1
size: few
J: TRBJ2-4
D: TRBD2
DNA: TGCAGTGCTAGGGTGACGGGGGGCATTCAGTACTTC
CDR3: CSARVTGGIQYF

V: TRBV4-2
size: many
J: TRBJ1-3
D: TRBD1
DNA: TGTGCCAGCCGGGACAGCTCTGGAAACACCATATATTTT
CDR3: CASRDSSGNTIYF

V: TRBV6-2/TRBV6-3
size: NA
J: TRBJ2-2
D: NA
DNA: TGTGCCAGCAGTTACTCGACTGACAACACCGGGGAGCTGTTTTTT
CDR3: CASSYSTDNTGELFF

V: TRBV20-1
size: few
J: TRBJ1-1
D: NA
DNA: TGCAGTGCTAGAGATGTGTGGAACACTGAAGCTTTCTTT
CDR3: CSARDVWNTEAFF

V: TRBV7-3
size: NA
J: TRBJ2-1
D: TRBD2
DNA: TGTGCCAGCACCACACAAGCGGGGAGCTCCTACAATGAGCAGTTCTTC
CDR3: CASTTQAGSSYNEQFF

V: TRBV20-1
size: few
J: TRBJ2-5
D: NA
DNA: TGCAGTGCTAGAGGACATCATAAAGAGACCCAGTACTTC
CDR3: CSARGHHKETQYF

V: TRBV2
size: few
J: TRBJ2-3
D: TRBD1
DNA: TGTGCCAGCGACCACGGACAGGGGTGGGCAGATACGCAGTATTTT
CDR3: CASDHGQGWADTQYF

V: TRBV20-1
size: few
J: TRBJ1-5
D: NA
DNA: TGCAGTGCTAGTGAGGGCGATCAGCCCCAGCATTTT
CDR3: CSASEGDQPQHF

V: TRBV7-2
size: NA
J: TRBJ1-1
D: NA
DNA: TGTGCCAGCAGTCAGGTCATGAACACTGAAGCTTTCTTT
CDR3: CASSQVMNTEAFF

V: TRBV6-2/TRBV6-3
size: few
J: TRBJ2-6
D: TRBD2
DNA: TGTGCCAGCAGAACCTACCAGGGACTAGCGGGGGGGCGTTCTGGGGCCAACGTCCTGACTTTC
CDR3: CASRTYQGLAGGRSGANVLTF

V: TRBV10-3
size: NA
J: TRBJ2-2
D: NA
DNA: TGTGCCATTGGGGGGAACACCGGGGAGCTGTTTTTT
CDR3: CAIGGNTGELFF

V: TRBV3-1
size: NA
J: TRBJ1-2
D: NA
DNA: TGTGCCAGCAGCCAAGAGGGGGGTTTCCTCGGCTACACCTTC
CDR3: CASSQEGGFLGYTF

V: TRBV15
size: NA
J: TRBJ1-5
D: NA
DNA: TGTGCCACCAGCAGAGGACTCCCTCAGCCCCAGCATTTT
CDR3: CATSRGLPQPQHF

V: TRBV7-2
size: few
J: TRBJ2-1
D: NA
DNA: TGTGCCAGCAGCTTAGCGCCCGGAAACAATGAGCAGTTCTTC
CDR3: CASSLAPGNNEQFF

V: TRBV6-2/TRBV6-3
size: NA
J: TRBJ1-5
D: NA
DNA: TGTGCCAGCAGTTTTATCCCGGGCCCCCGAGGGCATCAGCCCCAGCATTTT
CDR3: CASSFIPGPRGHQPQHF

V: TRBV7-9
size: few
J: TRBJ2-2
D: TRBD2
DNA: TGTGCCAGCAGCTTTCCCTTTTCCGGGGGGGCGATCGGGGAGCTGTTTTTT
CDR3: CASSFPFSGGAIGELFF

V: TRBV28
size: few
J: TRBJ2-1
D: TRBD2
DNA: TGTGCCAGCAGTTTTGAGAGGGCTAGCGGGTCCCACTTGAAGGATGAGCAGTTCTTC
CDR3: CASSFERASGSHLKDEQFF

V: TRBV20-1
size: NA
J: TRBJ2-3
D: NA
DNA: TGCAGTGCTAGAAGCCCGGGCACAAGCACAGATACGCAGTATTTT
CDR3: CSARSPGTSTDTQYF

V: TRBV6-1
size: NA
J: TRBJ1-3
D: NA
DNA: TGTGCCAGCAGTCCGGACGGACTTTCTGGAAACACCATATATTTT
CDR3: CASSPDGLSGNTIYF

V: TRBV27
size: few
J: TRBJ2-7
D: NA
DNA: TGTGCCAGCAGTTTATCCTCTATCTCCTACGAGCAGTACTTC
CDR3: CASSLSSISYEQYF

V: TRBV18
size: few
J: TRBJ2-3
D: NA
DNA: TGTGCCAGCTCACCACCGGGACTTTATAGCACAGATACGCAGTATTTT
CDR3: CASSPPGLYSTDTQYF

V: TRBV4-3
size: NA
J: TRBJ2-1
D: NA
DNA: TGCGCCAGCAGCCAAGTATCCAGGGAGTACAATGAGCAGTTCTTC
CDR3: CASSQVSREYNEQFF

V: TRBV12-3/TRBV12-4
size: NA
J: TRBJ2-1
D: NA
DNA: TGTGCCAGCAGCTCTGTCTCCAATGAGCAGTTCTTC
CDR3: CASSSVSNEQFF

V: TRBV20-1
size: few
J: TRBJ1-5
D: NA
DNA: TGCAGTGCTAGAATGACGGGGGGCGCGGGCAATCAGCCCCAGCATTTT
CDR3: CSARMTGGAGNQPQHF

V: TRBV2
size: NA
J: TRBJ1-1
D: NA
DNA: TGTGCCAGCCAACGGATCCCCAGGACTGAAGCTTTCTTT
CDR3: CASQRIPRTEAFF

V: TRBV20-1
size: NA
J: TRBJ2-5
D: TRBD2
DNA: TGCAGTGCTAGCGGACTAGCGGGAGGACAGGAGACCCAGTACTTC
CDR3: CSASGLAGGQETQYF